Below, 10 T cell receptor beta chains from the same sample are listed, as sequenced in a study of control samples from healthy donors and cancer patients. The table came from immunoSEQ multiplex PCR; TCRdb's copy has only in-frame clones and leaves some out. The sample includes about 160,000 clones, around 94% seen only once; the top ten take around 13%. Sequenced sample: PBMCs. The source of these receptors is a man in his fifties or sixties with colorectal cancer.

The chain joins TRBV6-2 or TRBV6-3 to TRBJ1-5; D remains ambiguous. Germline V gene data show CDR1 as MNHEY and CDR2 as SVGEGT. This CDR3 is 14 amino acids long. The V end was cut by 5 bases, the J end by 7 bases, with 15 bases between. The CDR3 coding sequence is TGTGCCAGCAGTGCCAAGGGAGATTGGCAGCCCCAGCATTTT. It translates to CASSAKGDWQPQHF.

This clone has a single count. The genes are TRBV6-6 and TRBJ1-2; 8 bases align to TRBD1. Trimming took 2 bases from V and 8 from J; bases not matched to a gene: 7. Looked up from germline, CDR1 is MNHNY and CDR2 is SVGAGI (reference sequence). This CDR3 region has 14 residues. Here the CDR3 reads CASSYPGQGEGYTF. The CDR3 DNA is TGTGCCAGCAGTTACCCCGGACAGGGAGAGGGCTACACCTTC.

This clone is a singleton in its sample. This chain links TRBV24-1 with TRBJ2-1; 7 nucleotides agree with TRBD1. The V and J ends lost 4 bases and 3 bases, in that order; junction bases with no gene match: 2. CDR1 is KGHDR and CDR2 is SFDVKD in the germline V gene. This CDR3 spans 14 amino acids. CDR3 nucleotide sequence: TGTGCCACCAGTGAGACAGGGCTCTACAATGAGCAGTTCTTC. Residues: CATSETGLYNEQFF.

V and J are TRBV2 and TRBJ2-5; 10 positions match TRBD2. With V trimmed by 1 base and J by 6 bases, 5 bases remained unmatched. The germline CDR1 and CDR2 sequences are SNHLY and FYNNEI. The CDR3 contains 15 residues. This CDR3 reads CASSEDSGGAKTQYF. In nucleotides, the CDR3 is TGTGCCAGCAGTGAAGACAGCGGGGGGGCGAAGACCCAGTACTTC.

The chain combines TRBV3-1 (or the pseudogene TRBV3-2) with TRBJ2-5, with 7 bases fitting TRBD1. The ends lost 3 bases at V and 5 bases at J; junction bases unmatched: 3. Germline V gene sequence: CDR1 LGHDT, CDR2 YNNKEL (reference sequence). CDR3 length: 13 amino acids. CDR3 protein: CASSQTGMETQYF. The CDR3 nucleotides read TGTGCCAGCAGCCAGACAGGGATGGAGACCCAGTACTTC.

This clone is a singleton in its sample. The chain uses TRBV19 and TRBJ1-3, with 7 bases matching TRBD1. The ends lost 5 bases at V and 4 bases at J; junction bases unmatched: 11. The CDR3 contains 16 residues. The germline gives CDR1 LNHDA, CDR2 SQIVND (reference sequence). CDR3 DNA: TGTGCCAGTAGTGCACCACAGGGGATGCCGGGAAACACCATATATTTT. It encodes CASSAPQGMPGNTIYF.

This chain links TRBV6-5 with TRBJ2-7, with 7 bases fitting TRBD1. The CDR3 has 12 amino acids. With 6 bases clipped from V and 6 bases from J, the junction kept 5 bases outside the gene matches. Germline V gene data show CDR1 as MNHEY and CDR2 as SVGAGI. The CDR3 DNA sequence: TGTGCCAGCAGGACACAGGGGATCGAGCAGTACTTC. The encoded protein is CASRTQGIEQYF.

The rearrangement uses TRBV2 and TRBJ2-5, with 10 bases that match TRBD2. The CDR3 covers 14 residues. The germline V gene encodes CDR1 SNHLY and CDR2 FYNNEI. Losses at the gene ends were 3 bases for V and 5 bases for J; bases not matched to a gene: 3. The DNA for the CDR3 is TGTGCCAGCAGTGAGTTACTAGCGGGGGAGACCCAGTACTTC. Its protein is CASSELLAGETQYF.

A single count supports this clone. The chain has TRBV5-1 and TRBJ2-3; 10 positions match TRBD2. Germline V lookup: CDR1 SGHRS, CDR2 YFSETQ. The CDR3 contains 18 residues. The ends lost 4 bases at V and 4 bases at J; junction bases unmatched: 15. CDR3 nucleotides: TGCGCCAGCAGCCCGAACCCAATAGCGGGGGGAAAGGCAGATACGCAGTATTTT. The encoded protein is CASSPNPIAGGKADTQYF.

V is TRBV19 and J is TRBJ1-2; D gene unclear. Germline V gene lookup returns CDR1 LNHDA and CDR2 SQIVND (reference sequence). Deletions cut 1 base from V and 4 bases from J, with 13 bases between. This CDR3 region has 15 residues. The CDR3 region is CASSIVNGDIYGYTF. The CDR3 DNA reads as TGTGCCAGTAGTATAGTAAACGGCGACATCTATGGCTACACCTTC.